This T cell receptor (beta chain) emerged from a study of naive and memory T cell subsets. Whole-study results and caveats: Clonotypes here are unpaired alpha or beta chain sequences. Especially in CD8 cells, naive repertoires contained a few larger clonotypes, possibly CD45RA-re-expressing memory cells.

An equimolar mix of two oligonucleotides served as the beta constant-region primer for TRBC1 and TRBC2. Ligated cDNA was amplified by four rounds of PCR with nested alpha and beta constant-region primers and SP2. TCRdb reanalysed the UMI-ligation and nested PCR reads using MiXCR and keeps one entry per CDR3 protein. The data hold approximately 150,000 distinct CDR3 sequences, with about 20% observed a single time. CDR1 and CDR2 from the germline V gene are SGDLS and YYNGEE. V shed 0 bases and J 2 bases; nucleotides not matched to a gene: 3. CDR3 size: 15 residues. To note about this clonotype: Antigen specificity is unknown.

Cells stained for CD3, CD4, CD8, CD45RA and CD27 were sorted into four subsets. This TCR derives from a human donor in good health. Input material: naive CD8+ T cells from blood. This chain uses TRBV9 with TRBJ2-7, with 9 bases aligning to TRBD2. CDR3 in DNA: TGTGCCAGCAGCGTAGGTCCTAGCGGGACCTACGAGCAGTACTTC. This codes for CASSVGPSGTYEQYF.